These 14 T cell receptor beta chains came from one sample sequenced in a study of blood T cell repertoires in COVID-19 (dated by TCRdb to about 2020). Libraries came from the immunoSEQ multiplex PCR assay. The immuneACCESS repertoire file appears here via TCRdb, limited to in-frame rearrangements. These files lack a portion of the clones; in checked studies, under half of the deficit traces to unresolved V genes, and the cause of the others is not known. A total of roughly 140,000 clones appear in this sample, 88% of them only once. Under 3% of the sample rests with the top ten. Sequenced: peripheral blood. The receptor set was obtained from a human donor in a cohort sampled during active COVID-19.

CDR3 in amino acids: CASSPGGGAILPRTDTQYF. The CDR3, as DNA: TGTGCCAGCAGCCCTGGCGGGGGGGCCATCCTTCCTCGCACAGATACGCAGTATTTT. V is TRBV3-1 (or the pseudogene TRBV3-2) and J is TRBJ2-3; 9 nucleotides align to TRBD2. CDR3 length equals 19 residues. Trimming took 4 bases from V and 1 from J; bases not matched to a gene: 15. The germline gives CDR1 LGHDT, CDR2 YNNKEL (reference sequence).

J is TRBJ2-7 and V is TRBV5-1, with TRBD1 matching over 10 bases. From germline, CDR1 is SGHRS and CDR2 YFSETQ. V was clipped by 4 bases and J by 0 bases; unmatched bases: 4. The CDR3 has 15 amino acids. As DNA, the CDR3 is TGCGCCAGCAGCGACCGGGACAGGGGCTCCTACGAGCAGTACTTC. Its translation is CASSDRDRGSYEQYF.

This clone was detected only once. The rearrangement links TRBV15 to TRBJ2-1; 8 bases are shared with TRBD2. The ends lost 2 bases at V and 0 bases at J; junction bases unmatched: 6. Germline V gene sequence: CDR1 LNHNV, CDR2 YYDKDF (reference sequence). The CDR3 has 17 amino acids. CDR3 amino acids: CATSRTTGTSSYNEQFF. In nucleotides, the CDR3 is TGTGCCACCAGCAGAACTACAGGGACTAGCTCCTACAATGAGCAGTTCTTC. Full variable domain (missing parts from reference TRBV15 and TRBJ2-1): DAMVIQNPRYQVTQFGKPVTLSCSQTLNHNVMYWYQQKSSQAPKLLFHYYDKDFNNEADTPDNFQSRRPNTSFCFLDIRSPGLGDTAMYLCATSRTTGTSSYNEQFFGPGTRLTVL.

DNA of the CDR3: TGTGCCAGCAGACGTTTGGGAGGTCATGAGCAGTTCTTC. Encoded protein: CASRRLGGHEQFF. V gene TRBV14 combines with J gene TRBJ2-1; tentatively, D is TRBD2 (6 bases). This CDR3 spans 13 amino acids. Trimming removed 6 bases at V and 8 bases at J, with 14 bases between. Germline-derived CDR1 and CDR2 are SGHDN and FVKESK. The complete variable domain, with remaining parts taken from reference TRBV14 and TRBJ2-1, reads EAGVTQFPSHSVIEKGQTVTLRCDPISGHDNLYWYRRVMGKEIKFLLHFVKESKQDESGMPNNRFLAERTGGTYSTLKVQPAELEDSGVYFCASRRLGGHEQFFGPGTRLTVL.

This clone was detected only once. V and J are TRBV27 and TRBJ2-5; the D gene is possibly TRBD2 (5 bases). In germline, CDR1 is MNHEY, CDR2 SMNVEV (reference sequence). The CDR3 length is 14 residues. V lost 3 bases to trimming and J lost 5 bases, with 13 bases between them. The CDR3 coding sequence is TGTGCCAGCAGTTTTCTGGGGAGCGACGAGACCCAGTACTTC. This encodes CASSFLGSDETQYF.

The sample holds one count of this clone. This chain connects TRBV27 to TRBJ2-3; weak D call: TRBD2 (5 bases). Trimming stripped 2 bases from V and 1 base from J, with 13 bases between. The CDR3 totals 16 residues. The germline V gene encodes CDR1 MNHEY and CDR2 SMNVEV (reference sequence). The CDR3 reads CASSLRPGFGTDTQYF. CDR3 nucleotides: TGTGCCAGCAGTTTACGTCCGGGGTTCGGCACAGATACGCAGTATTTT.

The chain employs TRBV2 and TRBJ2-2; D possibly corresponds to TRBD1 (5 bases). CDR3 size: 14 residues. Germline assignment: CDR1 SNHLY and CDR2 FYNNEI. Trimming took off 6 bases at V and 4 bases at J, with 12 bases between the two ends. CDR3 protein: CASRDNLITGELFF. The CDR3 DNA reads TGTGCCAGCAGGGACAATCTTATCACCGGGGAGCTGTTTTTT.

This clone appeared many times. This rearrangement joins TRBV24-1 to TRBJ2-1; 10 positions match TRBD1. The germline V gene has CDR1 KGHDR and CDR2 SFDVKD. CDR3 length: 16 amino acids. Trimming at V came to 4 bases and at J to 3 bases, leaving 5 bases not matched to a gene. CDR3 protein: CATSERGQGFYNEQFF. Written as DNA, the CDR3 is TGTGCCACCAGTGAGAGGGGACAGGGGTTCTACAATGAGCAGTTCTTC.

This rearrangement joins TRBV27 to TRBJ2-3; 8 bases match TRBD2. Trimming took 1 base from V and 4 from J; bases not matched to a gene: 4. The germline V gene encodes CDR1 MNHEY and CDR2 SMNVEV (reference sequence). The CDR3 is made up of 15 amino acids. CDR3 coding DNA: TGTGCCAGCAGTTTATATAGCGGGGTGGCAGATACGCAGTATTTT. The encoded protein is CASSLYSGVADTQYF.

The chain couples TRBV19 to TRBJ2-1; TRBD2 matches at 11 bases. Germline-derived CDR1 and CDR2 are LNHDA and SQIVND (reference sequence). The CDR3 sequence is 15 residues long. V lost 6 bases to trimming and J lost 1 base; unmatched junction nucleotides: 2. In nucleotides, the CDR3 is TGTGCCAGTAGGCTAGCGGGGGGATCCTACAATGAGCAGTTCTTC. This translates into CASRLAGGSYNEQFF.

The gene calls are TRBV5-1 and TRBJ1-1; D gene unclear. The ends were cut back, 0 bases at V and 1 base at J, with 7 bases in the middle. Germline lookup yields CDR1 SGHRS and CDR2 YFSETQ. There are 14 residues in the CDR3. The CDR3 region is CASSLGQANTEAFF. CDR3 nucleotides: TGCGCCAGCAGCTTGGGGCAGGCGAACACTGAAGCTTTCTTT.

CDR3 in DNA: TGTGCCAGCAGCCCTCGGATGGGGGGGAGCACAGATACGCAGTATTTT. This gives the protein CASSPRMGGSTDTQYF. This chain links TRBV7-8 with TRBJ2-3; 7 nucleotides align to TRBD2. This CDR3 region has 16 residues. V lost 5 bases and J lost 0; bases outside the gene matches: 8. Germline values: CDR1 SGHVS, CDR2 FQNEAQ.

The CDR3 spells CASTPGIVGGNEQFF. In DNA, the CDR3 is TGTGCCAGCACCCCCGGGATAGTCGGAGGAAATGAGCAGTTCTTC. The J gene is TRBJ2-1, the V gene TRBV2; D possibly corresponds to TRBD2 (5 bases). The CDR3 runs 15 residues. Germline-derived CDR1 and CDR2 are SNHLY and FYNNEI. Trimming took 7 bases from V and 7 from J, leaving 20 bases between them. The variable domain in full, completed from reference TRBV2 and TRBJ2-1, reads EPEVTQTPSHQVTQMGQEVILRCVPISNHLYFYWYRQILGQKVEFLVSFYNNEISEKSEIFDDQFSVERPDGSNFTLKIRSTKLEDSAMYFCASTPGIVGGNEQFFGPGTRLTVL.

This sequence joins TRBV30 and TRBJ1-4; 8 nucleotides agree with TRBD1. Germline trimming cut 2 bases from V and 7 bases from J; bases unmatched to any gene: 6. The CDR3 is 14 amino acids. Per germline, CDR1 GTSNPN and CDR2 SVGIG (reference sequence). CDR3 region: CAWSRTGLGEKLFF. Here the CDR3 DNA reads TGTGCCTGGAGTCGGACAGGGTTGGGTGAAAAACTGTTTTTT.